This T cell receptor beta chain was recorded in a study of blood T cell repertoires in COVID-19. The overall study: Sites in the United States, Italy and Spain provided acute and convalescent COVID-19 samples.

Data came from immunoSEQ multiplex PCR; TCRdb stores just in-frame clones and leaves some out. The sample includes roughly 110,000 clones, more than 80% of them seen just once. From germline, CDR1 is SGHDN and CDR2 FVKESK. This CDR3 contains 16 residues. The V end was cut by 4 bases, the J end by 5 bases, with 18 bases between. Patients of the Seattle cohort, enrolled during active infection, were followed longitudinally. The receptor comes from a woman aged 60 to 75 with COVID-19, enrolled during active disease. The specimen sequenced was peripheral blood. V gene TRBV14 combines with J gene TRBJ2-1; perhaps TRBD2 as D (7 bases). The CDR3 region has the DNA TGTGCCAGCAGCCGAAAAAGGGGGGGTTTCAACAATGAGCAGTTCTTC. Its protein is CASSRKRGGFNNEQFF.